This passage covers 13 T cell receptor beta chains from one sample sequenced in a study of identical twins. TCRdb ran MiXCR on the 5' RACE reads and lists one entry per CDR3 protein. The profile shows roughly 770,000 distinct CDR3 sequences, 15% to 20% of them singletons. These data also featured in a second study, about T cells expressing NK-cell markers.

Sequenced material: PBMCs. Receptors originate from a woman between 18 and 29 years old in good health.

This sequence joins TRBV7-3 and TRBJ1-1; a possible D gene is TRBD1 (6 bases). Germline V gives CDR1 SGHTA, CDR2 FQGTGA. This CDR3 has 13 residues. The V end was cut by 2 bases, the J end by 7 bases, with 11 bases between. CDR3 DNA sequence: TGTGCCAGCAGCTTAGGGGGCTATGGTGAAGCTTTCTTT. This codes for CASSLGGYGEAFF.

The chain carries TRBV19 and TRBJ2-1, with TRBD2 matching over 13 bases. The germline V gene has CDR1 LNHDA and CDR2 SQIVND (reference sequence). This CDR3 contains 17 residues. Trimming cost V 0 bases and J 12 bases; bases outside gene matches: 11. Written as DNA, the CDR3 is TGTGCCAGTAGTATAGATCCCGCTACTAGCGGGAGGGGCCGGCAGTTCTTC. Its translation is CASSIDPATSGRGRQFF. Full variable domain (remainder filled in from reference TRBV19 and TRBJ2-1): DGGITQSPKYLFRKEGQNVTLSCEQNLNHDAMYWYRQDPGQGLRLIYYSQIVNDFQKGDIAEGYSVSREKKESFPLTVTSAQKNPTAFYLCASSIDPATSGRGRQFFGPGTRLTVL.

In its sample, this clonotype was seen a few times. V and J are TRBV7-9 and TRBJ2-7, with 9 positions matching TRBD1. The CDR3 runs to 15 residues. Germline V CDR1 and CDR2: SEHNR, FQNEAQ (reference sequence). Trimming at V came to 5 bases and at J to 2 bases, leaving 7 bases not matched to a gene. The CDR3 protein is CASSTPDRGTYEQYF. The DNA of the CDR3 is TGTGCCAGCAGCACCCCCGACAGGGGGACCTACGAGCAGTACTTC.

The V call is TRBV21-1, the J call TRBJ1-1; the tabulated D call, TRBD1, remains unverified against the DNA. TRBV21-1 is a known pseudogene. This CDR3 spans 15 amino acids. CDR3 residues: CASTPGSHLNTEAFF. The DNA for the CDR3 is TGTGCCAGCACCCCCGGATCACATTTGAACACTGAAGCTTTCTTT.

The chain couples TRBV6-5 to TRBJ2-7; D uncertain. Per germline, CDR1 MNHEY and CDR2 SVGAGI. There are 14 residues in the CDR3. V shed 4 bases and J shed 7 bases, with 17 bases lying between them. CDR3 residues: CASSSRTGRREQYF. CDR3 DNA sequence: TGTGCCAGCAGTTCACGGACGGGCCGGCGGGAGCAGTACTTC.

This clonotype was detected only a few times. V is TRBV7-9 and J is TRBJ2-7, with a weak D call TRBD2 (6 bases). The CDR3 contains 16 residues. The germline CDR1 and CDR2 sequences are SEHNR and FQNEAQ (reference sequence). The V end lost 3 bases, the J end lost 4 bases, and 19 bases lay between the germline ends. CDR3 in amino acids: CASSFGSGAPGYEQYF. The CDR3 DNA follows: TGTGCCAGCAGCTTCGGGAGCGGCGCTCCAGGGTACGAGCAGTACTTC.

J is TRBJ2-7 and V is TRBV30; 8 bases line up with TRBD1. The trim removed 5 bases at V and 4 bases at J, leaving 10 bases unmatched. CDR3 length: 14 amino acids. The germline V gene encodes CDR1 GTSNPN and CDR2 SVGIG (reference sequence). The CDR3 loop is CAWGEWTGRYEQYF. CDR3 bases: TGTGCCTGGGGGGAGTGGACAGGGAGATACGAGCAGTACTTC.

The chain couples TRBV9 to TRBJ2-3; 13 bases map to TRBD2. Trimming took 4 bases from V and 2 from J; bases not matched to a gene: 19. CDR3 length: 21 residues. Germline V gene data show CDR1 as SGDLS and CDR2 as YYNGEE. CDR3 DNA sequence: TGTGCCAGCAGCTCCAACCCCCGGACTAGCGGGAGATCTCCGTTCACAGATACGCAGTATTTT. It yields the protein CASSSNPRTSGRSPFTDTQYF.

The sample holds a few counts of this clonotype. In DNA form, the CDR3 reads TGCGCCAGCCAGGAGGTGGTGGGAAGCACTGAAGCTTTCTTT. It is translated as CASQEVVGSTEAFF. This chain uses TRBV5-1 with TRBJ1-1; D call uncertain. The V and J ends lost 7 bases and 4 bases respectively, with 17 bases between them. Per germline, CDR1 SGHRS and CDR2 YFSETQ. The CDR3 contains 14 residues.

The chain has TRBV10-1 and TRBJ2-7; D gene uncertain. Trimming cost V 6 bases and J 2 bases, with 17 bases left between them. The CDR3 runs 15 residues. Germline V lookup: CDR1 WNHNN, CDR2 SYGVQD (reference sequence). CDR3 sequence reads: CASSGPPERTYEQYF. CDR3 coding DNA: TGCGCCAGCAGCGGTCCCCCGGAGCGAACCTACGAGCAGTACTTC.

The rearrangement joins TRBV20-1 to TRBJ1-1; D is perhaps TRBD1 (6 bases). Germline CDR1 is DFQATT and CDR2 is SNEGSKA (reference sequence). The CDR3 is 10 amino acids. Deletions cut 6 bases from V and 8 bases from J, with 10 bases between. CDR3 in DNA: TGCAGTGCCCTAGACAGGGAAGCTTTCTTT. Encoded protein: CSALDREAFF.

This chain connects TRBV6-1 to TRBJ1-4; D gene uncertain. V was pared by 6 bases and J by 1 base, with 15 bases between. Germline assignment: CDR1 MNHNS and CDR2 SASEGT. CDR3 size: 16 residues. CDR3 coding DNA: TGTGCCAGCAGCTGGGCCCTTAGGGTAACTAATGAAAAACTGTTTTTT. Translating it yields CASSWALRVTNEKLFF.

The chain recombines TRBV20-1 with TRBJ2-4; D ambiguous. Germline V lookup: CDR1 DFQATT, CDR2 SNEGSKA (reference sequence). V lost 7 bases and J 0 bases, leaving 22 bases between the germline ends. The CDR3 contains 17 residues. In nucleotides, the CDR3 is TGCAGTGTTAAACTTACATCTGGGGTTCTAGCCAAAAACATTCAGTACTTC. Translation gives CSVKLTSGVLAKNIQYF.